This section outlines one TCR beta chain sequence together with its context. The antigen remains unidentified. From CD4+ cells came CD45RA+ naive and CD45RA-negative memory subsets. From germline, CDR1 is MNHNS and CDR2 SASEGT. The CDR3 runs to 13 residues. Trimming removed 6 bases at V and 8 bases at J, with 16 bases between. This sample is part of a study of shared clonotypes between healthy human individuals. Study-level findings and limits: Larger estimated richness was generally seen in naive subsets than in memory subsets. Though the depth was large, rarefaction showed that sorted-subset sequencing was incomplete.

The repertoire was sequenced with immunoSEQ multiplex PCR; TCRdb's copy has only in-frame clones and lacks some. The data hold about 2.4 million clones, with approximately 94% observed a single time. Sequencing input: naive CD4+ T cells from PBMCs. Subset given: CD45RA+ positively selected. The chain recombines TRBV6-1 with TRBJ1-2; maybe TRBD1 (6 bases). This TCR was recovered from a young man in good health. Some clones in this sample may be carry-over from other donors' samples. The DNA of the CDR3 is TGTGCCAGCAGCACAGGGTATGGAGGGGGCTACACCTTC. This gives the protein CASSTGYGGGYTF.